The entry that follows covers one T cell receptor beta chain sequence. Its antigen is unknown. This is likely a read error, given that the CDR3 carries no conserved phenylalanine or tryptophan at its end. These data are taken from a study of tumor-infiltrating lymphocytes in glioblastoma multiforme. V lost 6 bases to trimming and J lost 7 bases, with 10 bases between them. The CDR3 consists of 12 residues. Study-level results: Detected clone frequencies may not reflect cell counts, being RNA-based. Just one glioblastoma patient contributed to the TCR-mutation comparison. Functional subtype sorting of these T cells was not performed.

TCR beta libraries were built from RNA through three nested multiplex PCR rounds using modified ARM-PCR. These TCRB libraries lack any described unique molecular identifiers. TCRdb used MiXCR to reprocess the multiplex PCR reads, holding one entry per CDR3 protein. The sample yields more than 9,000 distinct CDR3 sequences, 67% seen once. The chain couples TRBV12-3 or TRBV12-4 to TRBJ1-5; D is ambiguous. This sequence originates from a male donor with glioblastoma. The material sequenced was brain tumor tissue. The CDR3 DNA follows: TGTGCCAGCAGCATGATAGAGCAGCCCCAGCATCTT. Translating gives CASSMIEQPQHL.